This T cell receptor beta chain appears in the sequencing data of a study of human T cells and chemical hapten exposure. As for time point: pre-sensitization, week 0. Treatment: therapeutic diphenylcyclopropenone sensitization with weekly scalp DPC. It was from unfractionated whole blood that total RNA was extracted. This clonotype has just a few counts. In the library, unique molecular identifiers were attached to individual cDNA molecules. Per the authors' pipeline: TCR counts had a median of about 99,000 per sample and spanned about 20,000 to 700,000. MiXCR, run by TCRdb on the RACE reads, gives a single entry per CDR3 protein. These V and J calls are TCRdb output, not the study's own analysis. In the table there are under 200,000 distinct CDR3 sequences, almost 30% of which are singletons. CDR1 is MNHNY and CDR2 is SVGAGI in the germline V gene (reference sequence). There are 15 residues in the CDR3. Germline trimming cut 6 bases from V and 8 bases from J; bases unmatched to any gene: 10.

J is TRBJ2-2 and V is TRBV6-6; TRBD1 aligns across 9 bases. The source is a woman in her 30s with alopecia areata. Some clones in this sample may be carry-over from other donors' samples. Here the sequenced sample was whole blood, taken in connection with sensitization to the hapten diphenylcyclopropenone (DPC). CDR3 in DNA: TGTGCCAGCAGCCCGGGACAGGGAGGTGCTGGGGAGCTGTTTTTT. This gives the protein CASSPGQGGAGELFF.